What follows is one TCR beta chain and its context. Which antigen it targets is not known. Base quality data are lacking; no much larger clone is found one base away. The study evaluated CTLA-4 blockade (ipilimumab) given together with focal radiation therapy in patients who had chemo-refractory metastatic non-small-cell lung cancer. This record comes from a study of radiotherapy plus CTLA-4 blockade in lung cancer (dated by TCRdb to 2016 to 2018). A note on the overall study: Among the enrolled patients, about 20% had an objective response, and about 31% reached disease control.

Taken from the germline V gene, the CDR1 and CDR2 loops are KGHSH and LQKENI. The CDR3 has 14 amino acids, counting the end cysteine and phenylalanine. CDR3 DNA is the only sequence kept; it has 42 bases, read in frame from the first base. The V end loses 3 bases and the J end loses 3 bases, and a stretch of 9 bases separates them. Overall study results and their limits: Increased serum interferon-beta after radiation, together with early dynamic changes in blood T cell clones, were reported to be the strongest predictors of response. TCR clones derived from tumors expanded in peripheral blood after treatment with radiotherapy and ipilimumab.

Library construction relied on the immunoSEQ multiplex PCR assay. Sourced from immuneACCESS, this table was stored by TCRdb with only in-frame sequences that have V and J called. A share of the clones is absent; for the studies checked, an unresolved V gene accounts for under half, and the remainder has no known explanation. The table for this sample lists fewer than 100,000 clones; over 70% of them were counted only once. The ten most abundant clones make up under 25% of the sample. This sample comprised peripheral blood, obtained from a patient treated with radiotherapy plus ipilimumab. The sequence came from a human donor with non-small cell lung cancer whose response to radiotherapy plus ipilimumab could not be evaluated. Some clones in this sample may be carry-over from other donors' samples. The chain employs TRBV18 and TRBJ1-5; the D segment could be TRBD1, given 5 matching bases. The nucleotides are TGTGCCAGCTCACCCAGACAGTTCAATCAGCCCCAGCATTTT. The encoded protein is CASSPRQFNQPQHF.